The 12 T cell receptor beta chains below all came from one sample that was sequenced in a study of CD8 T cells in ankylosing spondylitis. Study observations and caveats: Ankylosing spondylitis blood appeared to be characterized by a TCR beta motif of several highly homologous variants.

For these receptors, no antigen is known. From the 5' RACE reads, TCRdb called clonotypes with MiXCR, one entry per CDR3 protein. This table has about 800,000 distinct CDR3 sequences, about an eighth appearing once. The sequenced sample consisted of blood, either unsorted or a sorted T cell fraction (not recorded which). The receptors here all came from a male donor with ankylosing spondylitis.

This clonotype occurred a few times. CDR3 nucleotides: TGTGCCTGGACCAAAGGGGACAGGGTTACAGATACGCAGTATTTT. This encodes CAWTKGDRVTDTQYF. V and J are TRBV30 and TRBJ2-3; 9 bases fit TRBD1. The V gene end was trimmed by 4 bases and the J gene end by 3 bases; junction bases not matched to a gene: 8. The CDR3 is 15 amino acids. CDR1 GTSNPN and CDR2 SVGIG come from the germline V gene (reference sequence).

The rearrangement links TRBV28 to TRBJ2-1, with D unresolved. Germline V gene data show CDR1 as MDHEN and CDR2 as SYDVKM. The V end lost 3 bases, the J end lost 3 bases, and 9 bases lay between the germline ends. There are 14 residues in the CDR3. CDR3 in amino acids: CASSFPAIYNEQFF. CDR3 in DNA: TGTGCCAGCAGTTTCCCCGCTATCTACAATGAGCAGTTCTTC.

This chain connects TRBV20-1 to TRBJ2-7; TRBD2 agrees at 11 bases. CDR1 and CDR2 (germline): DFQATT, SNEGSKA (reference sequence). The V and J ends lost 4 bases and 1 base, in that order; junction bases with no gene match: 9. CDR3 size: 16 residues. CDR3 loop: CSAILKLAGVSYEQYF. CDR3 bases: TGCAGTGCTATATTAAAACTAGCGGGGGTATCCTACGAGCAGTACTTC.

This clonotype was counted a few times. This chain links TRBV5-1 with TRBJ2-7; 8 positions agree with TRBD1. The germline V gene has CDR1 SGHRS and CDR2 YFSETQ. The CDR3 is 15 residues long. V gave up 4 bases and J gave up 0 bases; unmatched junction bases: 6. CDR3 region: CASSPGTGFSYEQYF. The DNA of the CDR3 is TGCGCCAGCAGCCCTGGGACAGGCTTCTCCTACGAGCAGTACTTC.

This sequence joins TRBV9 and TRBJ2-7; TRBD2 is a possible D gene (5 bases). Germline CDR1 SGDLS, CDR2 YYNGEE. CDR3 length equals 14 residues. Trimming shortened V by 0 bases and J by 5 bases, and 12 bases separated the two germline ends. The CDR3 DNA is TGTGCCAGCAGCGTAGAAGGGAGTGGCGACGAGCAGTACTTC. Its translation: CASSVEGSGDEQYF.

This clonotype was seen at least ten times. The chain is built from TRBV29-1 and TRBJ2-7; D perhaps matches TRBD1 (6 bases). The ends were cut back, 4 bases at V and 6 bases at J, with 19 bases in the middle. This CDR3 has 14 amino acids. The germline gives CDR1 SQVTM, CDR2 ANQGSEA. The CDR3 loop is CSVVVADRGGEQYF. The CDR3 DNA sequence: TGCAGCGTTGTTGTGGCGGACAGAGGCGGCGAGCAGTACTTC.

The V gene is TRBV20-1, the J gene TRBJ2-7; no definite D call. CDR3 size: 14 residues. Per germline, CDR1 DFQATT and CDR2 SNEGSKA (reference sequence). The V end lost 4 bases, the J end lost 5 bases, and 18 bases lay between the germline ends. The CDR3 DNA is TGCAGTGCTATCATGGGAAGTAGTGAGGACGAGCAGTACTTC. Protein product: CSAIMGSSEDEQYF.

This chain uses TRBV24-1 with TRBJ2-5; D assignment may be TRBD1 or TRBD2 (5 bases each). This CDR3 spans 15 amino acids. V was trimmed by 3 bases and J by 1 base, leaving 11 bases between them. Looked up from germline, CDR1 is KGHDR and CDR2 is SFDVKD. The CDR3 nucleotides are TGTGCCACCAGTGATCTTCGGGACGGCCAAGAGACCCAGTACTTC. It specifies CATSDLRDGQETQYF.

V usage is TRBV4-2 and J usage is TRBJ1-4, with 7 bases that match TRBD1. The length of the CDR3 is 15 residues. J gave up 6 bases and V 4 bases, and 8 bases lay outside the gene matches. Per germline, CDR1 LGHNA and CDR2 YNFKEQ. The CDR3 reads CASSLQGGRDEKLFF. CDR3 nucleotide sequence: TGTGCCAGCAGCCTCCAGGGGGGTCGAGATGAAAAACTGTTTTTT.

This clonotype was counted between two and nine times. This chain links TRBV18 with TRBJ2-4; TRBD1 matches 7 bases. V lost 3 bases to trimming and J lost 6 bases; unmatched junction nucleotides: 8. The CDR3 totals 15 residues. In germline, CDR1 is KGHSH, CDR2 LQKENI. The CDR3 here is CASSPSYRGGNIQYF. The CDR3 DNA follows: TGTGCCAGCTCACCGAGCTACAGGGGTGGAAACATTCAGTACTTC.

The CDR3 sequence is CASSLSFGSSYEQYF. The CDR3 DNA sequence: TGTGCCAGCAGCTTATCGTTCGGGAGCTCCTACGAGCAGTACTTC. This chain links TRBV11-2 with TRBJ2-7; the D gene is possibly TRBD2 (6 bases). This CDR3 is built from 15 residues. Trimming stripped 2 bases from V and 0 bases from J, with 11 bases between. Germline V gene lookup returns CDR1 SGHAT and CDR2 FQNNGV.

This clonotype has just a few counts. The chain employs TRBV7-9 and TRBJ2-1, with D hard to call. The CDR3 is 12 residues long. Trimming removed 8 bases from V and 6 bases from J, with 11 bases in between. Germline V lookup: CDR1 SEHNR, CDR2 FQNEAQ (reference sequence). CDR3 sequence reads: CASGSRSNEQFF. The CDR3 region has the DNA TGTGCCAGCGGGTCTAGGAGCAATGAGCAGTTCTTC.